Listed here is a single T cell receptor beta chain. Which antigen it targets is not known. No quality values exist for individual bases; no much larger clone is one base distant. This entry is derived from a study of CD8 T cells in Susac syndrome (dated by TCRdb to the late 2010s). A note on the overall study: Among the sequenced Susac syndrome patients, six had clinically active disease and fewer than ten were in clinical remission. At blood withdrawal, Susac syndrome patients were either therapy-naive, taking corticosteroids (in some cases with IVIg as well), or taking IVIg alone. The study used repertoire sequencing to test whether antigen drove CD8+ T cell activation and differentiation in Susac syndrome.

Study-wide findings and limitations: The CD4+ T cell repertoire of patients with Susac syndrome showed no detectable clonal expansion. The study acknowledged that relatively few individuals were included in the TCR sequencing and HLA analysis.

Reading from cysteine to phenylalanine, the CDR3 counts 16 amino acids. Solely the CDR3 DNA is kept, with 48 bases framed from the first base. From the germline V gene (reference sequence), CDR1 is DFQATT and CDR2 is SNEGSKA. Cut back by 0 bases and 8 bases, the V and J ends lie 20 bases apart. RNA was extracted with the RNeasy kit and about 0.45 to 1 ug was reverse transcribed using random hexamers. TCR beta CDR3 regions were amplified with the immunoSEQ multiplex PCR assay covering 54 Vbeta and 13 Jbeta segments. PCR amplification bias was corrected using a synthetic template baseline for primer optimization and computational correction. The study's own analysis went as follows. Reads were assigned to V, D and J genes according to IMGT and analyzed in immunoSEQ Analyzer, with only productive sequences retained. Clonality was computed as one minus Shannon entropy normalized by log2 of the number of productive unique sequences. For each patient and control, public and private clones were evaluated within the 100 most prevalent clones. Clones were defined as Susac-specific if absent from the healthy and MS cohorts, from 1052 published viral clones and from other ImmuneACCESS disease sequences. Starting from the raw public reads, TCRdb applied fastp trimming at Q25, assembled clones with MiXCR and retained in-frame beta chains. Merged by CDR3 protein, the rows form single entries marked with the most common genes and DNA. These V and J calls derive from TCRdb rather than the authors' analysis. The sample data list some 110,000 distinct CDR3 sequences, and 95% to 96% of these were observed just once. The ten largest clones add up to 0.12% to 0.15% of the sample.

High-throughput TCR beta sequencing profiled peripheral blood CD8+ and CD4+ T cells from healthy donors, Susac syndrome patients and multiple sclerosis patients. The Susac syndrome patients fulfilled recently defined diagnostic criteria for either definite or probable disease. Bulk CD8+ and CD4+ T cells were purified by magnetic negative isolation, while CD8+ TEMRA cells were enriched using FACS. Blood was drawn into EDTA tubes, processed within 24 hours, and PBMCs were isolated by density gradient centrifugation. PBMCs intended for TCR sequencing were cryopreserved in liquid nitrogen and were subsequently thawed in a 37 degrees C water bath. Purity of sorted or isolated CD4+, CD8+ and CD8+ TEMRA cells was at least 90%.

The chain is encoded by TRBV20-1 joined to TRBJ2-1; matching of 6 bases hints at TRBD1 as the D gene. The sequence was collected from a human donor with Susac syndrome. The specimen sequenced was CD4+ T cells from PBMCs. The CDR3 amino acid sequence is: CSARDWARGPEDEQFF. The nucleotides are TGCAGTGCTAGAGATTGGGCCAGGGGTCCAGAGGATGAGCAGTTCTTC.